Sequencing of this T cell receptor beta chain was carried out in a study of blood T cell repertoires in COVID-19. Germline CDR1 SGHTA, CDR2 FQGNSA. The CDR3 runs 15 residues. V was pared by 5 bases and J by 2 bases, with 7 bases of the junction left unmatched. Profiling relied on immunoSEQ multiplex PCR, and the TCRdb table lists in-frame clones only, not all of them. The sample shows about 120,000 clones, about four fifths of them seen only once. The genes are TRBV7-2 and TRBJ2-3; the match to TRBD1 covers 7 bases. The TCR comes from a human donor in a cohort sampled during active COVID-19. The sequencing sample was made of peripheral blood. The CDR3 nucleotides are TGTGCCAGCAGCGCGAGCGGACAGGCCACAGATACGCAGTATTTT. This translates into CASSASGQATDTQYF.